The clone carrying this T cell receptor (beta chain) was found once. Its antigen remains unidentified. The authors reverse transcribed all of the isolated RNA, so sequencing captured expressed TCRB transcripts. The method was immunoSEQ multiplex PCR; TCRdb's version includes in-frame clones alone and lacks a portion of them. This table holds about 240,000 clones, approximately 15% found once. These data come from a study of beta chain features in type 1 diabetes. Study outcomes and limitations: People with Type 1 diabetes carried modestly yet significantly shorter TCRB CDR3s in all four CD4+ subsets. For type 1 diabetes patients, VDJ junctions showed fewer insertions and more deletions.

The V gene's germline CDR1 is MDHEN and CDR2 SYDVKM. The CDR3 totals 15 residues. The trim removed 4 bases at V and 2 bases at J, leaving 7 bases unmatched. The sequencing input was naive CD4+ T cells from blood. The V and J genes are TRBV28 and TRBJ2-5; TRBD2 agrees at 7 bases. The TCR sequence derives from a young man with type 1 diabetes. CDR3 nucleotides: TGTGCCAGCAGTTCCCAGGGAGCGGGGCAAGAGACCCAGTACTTC. This gives the protein CASSSQGAGQETQYF.